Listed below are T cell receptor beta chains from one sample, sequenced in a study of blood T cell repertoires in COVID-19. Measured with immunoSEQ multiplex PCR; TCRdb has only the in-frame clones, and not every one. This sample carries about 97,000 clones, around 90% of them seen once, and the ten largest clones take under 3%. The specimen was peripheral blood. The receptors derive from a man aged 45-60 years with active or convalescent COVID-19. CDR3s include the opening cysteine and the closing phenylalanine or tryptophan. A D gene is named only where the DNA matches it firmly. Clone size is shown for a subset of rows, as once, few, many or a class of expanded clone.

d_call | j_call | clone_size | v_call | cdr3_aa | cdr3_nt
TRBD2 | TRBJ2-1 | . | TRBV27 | CASRFSGGSYNEQFF | TGTGCCAGCAGGTTTAGCGGGGGTTCCTACAATGAGCAGTTCTTC
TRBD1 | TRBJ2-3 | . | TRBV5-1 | CASSWSGTDTDTQYF | TGCGCCAGCAGCTGGTCCGGGACAGACACAGATACGCAGTATTTT
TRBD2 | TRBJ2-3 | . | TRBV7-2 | CASSFSGGTSTDTQYF | TGTGCCAGCAGCTTTAGCGGGGGTACTAGCACAGATACGCAGTATTTT
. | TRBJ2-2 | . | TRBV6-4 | CASSHLGGTGELFF | TGTGCCAGCAGTCACCTCGGAGGAACCGGGGAGCTGTTTTTT
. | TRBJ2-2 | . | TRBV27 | CASSPGTALTGELFF | TGTGCCAGCAGCCCAGGGACTGCTTTAACCGGGGAGCTGTTTTTT
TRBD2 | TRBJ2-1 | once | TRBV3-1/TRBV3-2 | CASSQDTSSGGLRNEQFF | TGTGCCAGCAGCCAAGATACGTCTAGCGGGGGCCTAAGGAATGAGCAGTTCTTC
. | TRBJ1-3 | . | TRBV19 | CASSITYGNTIYF | TGTGCCAGTAGTATAACATACGGAAACACCATATATTTT
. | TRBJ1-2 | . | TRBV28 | CASSLLSGDGYTF | TGTGCCAGCAGTTTATTGTCCGGGGATGGCTACACCTTC
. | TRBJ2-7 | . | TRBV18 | CASSPGILRDEQYF | TGTGCCAGCTCACCCGGGATCTTGAGGGACGAGCAGTACTTC
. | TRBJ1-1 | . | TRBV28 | CASSRTVDTEAFF | TGTGCCAGCAGCAGGACTGTCGACACTGAAGCTTTCTTT
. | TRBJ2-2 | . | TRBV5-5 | CASSVQSTGELFF | TGTGCCAGCAGCGTACAAAGTACCGGGGAGCTGTTTTTT
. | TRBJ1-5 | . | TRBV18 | CASSPSERQPQHF | TGTGCCAGCTCACCATCGGAGCGTCAGCCCCAGCATTTT
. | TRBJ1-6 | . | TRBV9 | CASSVDSYNSPLHF | TGTGCCAGCAGCGTAGACAGCTATAATTCACCCCTCCACTTT
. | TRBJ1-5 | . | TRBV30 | CAWTQGSNQPQHF | TGTGCCTGGACTCAGGGTAGCAATCAGCCCCAGCATTTT
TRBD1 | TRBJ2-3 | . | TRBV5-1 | CASSLYAGTGPTDTQYF | TGCGCCAGCAGCTTGTATGCGGGGACAGGGCCCACAGATACGCAGTATTTT
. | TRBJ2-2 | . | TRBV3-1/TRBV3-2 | CASSLATGKGPGELFF | TGTGCCAGCAGCCTAGCCACAGGGAAGGGGCCCGGGGAGCTGTTTTTT
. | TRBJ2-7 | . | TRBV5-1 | CASSFSREDEQYF | TGCGCCAGCAGCTTCAGTAGGGAGGACGAGCAGTACTTC
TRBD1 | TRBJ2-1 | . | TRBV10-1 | CASSGTGSGSNEQFF | TGCGCCAGCAGTGGGACAGGTTCGGGGAGCAATGAGCAGTTCTTC
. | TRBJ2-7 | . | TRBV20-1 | CSASGDSYEQYF | TGCAGTGCTAGTGGCGACAGCTACGAGCAGTACTTC
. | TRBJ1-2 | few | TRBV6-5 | CASREYQGAYYGYTF | TGTGCCAGCAGGGAGTACCAGGGCGCCTACTATGGCTACACCTTC
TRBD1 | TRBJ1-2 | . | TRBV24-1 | CATSDTRQGGDGYTF | TGTGCCACCAGTGATACCAGACAGGGGGGGGATGGCTACACCTTC
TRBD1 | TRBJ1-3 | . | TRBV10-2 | CASGDRGLGNTIYF | TGCGCCAGCGGGGACAGGGGGCTAGGAAACACCATATATTTT
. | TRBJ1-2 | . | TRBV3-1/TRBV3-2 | CASSQENRVDGYTF | TGTGCCAGCAGCCAAGAAAACAGGGTCGATGGCTACACCTTC
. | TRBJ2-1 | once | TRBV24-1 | CATSEEEDREQFF | TGTGCCACCAGTGAAGAAGAGGATCGTGAGCAGTTCTTC
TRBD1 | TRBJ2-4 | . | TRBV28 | CASSLTGSRNIQYF | TGTGCCAGCAGTCTGACAGGGTCGCGGAACATTCAGTACTTC
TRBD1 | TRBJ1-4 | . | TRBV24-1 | CATSVRQGANEKLFF | TGTGCCACCAGTGTTCGACAGGGGGCTAATGAAAAACTGTTTTTT
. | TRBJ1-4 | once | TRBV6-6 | CASSLEGGDEKLFF | TGTGCCAGCAGTCTCGAGGGGGGGGATGAAAAACTGTTTTTT
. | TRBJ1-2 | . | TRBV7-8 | CASSLNDGVTVYGYTF | TGTGCCAGCAGCTTAAACGACGGGGTAACCGTCTATGGCTACACCTTC
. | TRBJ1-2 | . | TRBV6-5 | CASSPVGVNYGYTF | TGTGCCAGCAGTCCGGTAGGGGTCAACTATGGCTACACCTTC
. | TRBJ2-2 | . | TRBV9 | CASSVFQDQAGELFF | TGTGCCAGCAGCGTTTTTCAGGATCAGGCCGGGGAGCTGTTTTTT
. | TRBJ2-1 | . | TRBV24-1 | CALKEGEQFF | TGTGCCCTCAAGGAGGGTGAGCAGTTCTTC
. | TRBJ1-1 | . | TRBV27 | CASSLMGAASNTEAFF | TGTGCCAGCAGTCTTATGGGAGCGGCGTCGAACACTGAAGCTTTCTTT
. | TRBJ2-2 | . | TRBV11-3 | CASSFRGGENTGELFF | TGTGCCAGCAGCTTTAGGGGTGGGGAGAACACCGGGGAGCTGTTTTTT
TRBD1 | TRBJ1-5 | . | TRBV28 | CASSLGQGREPQHF | TGTGCCAGCAGTCTTGGACAGGGAAGAGAGCCCCAGCATTTT
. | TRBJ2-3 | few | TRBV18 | CASSPEDTQYF | TGTGCCAGCTCACCAGAGGATACGCAGTATTTT
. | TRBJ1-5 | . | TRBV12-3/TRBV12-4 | CATRTGNQPQHF | TGTGCCACCAGGACAGGCAATCAGCCCCAGCATTTT
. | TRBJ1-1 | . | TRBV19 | CASSMGSMNTEAFF | TGTGCCAGTAGTATGGGCTCCATGAACACTGAAGCTTTCTTT
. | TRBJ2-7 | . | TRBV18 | CASSPVQTVLAEQYF | TGTGCCAGCTCACCGGTCCAGACAGTGTTAGCCGAGCAGTACTTC
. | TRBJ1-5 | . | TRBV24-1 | CATSGSPDRSWDQPQHF | TGTGCCACCAGTGGCAGCCCAGACAGGTCGTGGGATCAGCCCCAGCATTTT
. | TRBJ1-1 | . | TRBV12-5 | CASAPNGGWDTEAFF | TGTGCTAGTGCTCCGAACGGGGGGTGGGACACTGAAGCTTTCTTT
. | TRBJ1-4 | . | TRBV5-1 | CASSSFLSEKLFF | TGCGCCAGCAGCTCCTTCTTATCGGAAAAACTGTTTTTT
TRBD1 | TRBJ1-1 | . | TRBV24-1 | CATGSGQGGGAFF | TGTGCCACCGGCTCGGGACAGGGGGGAGGAGCTTTCTTT
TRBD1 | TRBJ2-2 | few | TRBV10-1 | CASRGTAGELFF | TGCGCCAGCAGGGGGACAGCGGGGGAGCTGTTTTTT
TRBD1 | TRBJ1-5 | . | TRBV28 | CASSRGQGYNQPQHF | TGTGCCAGCAGCCGGGGACAGGGATACAATCAGCCCCAGCATTTT
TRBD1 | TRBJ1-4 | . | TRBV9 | CASSPPGQDREKLFF | TGTGCCAGCAGCCCCCCTGGACAGGATCGGGAAAAACTGTTTTTT
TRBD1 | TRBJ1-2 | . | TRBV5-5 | CASSSLTGRPPYGYTF | TGTGCCAGCAGCTCCTTGACAGGGCGACCACCATATGGCTACACCTTC
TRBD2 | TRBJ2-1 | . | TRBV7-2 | CASSLGGRGEQFF | TGTGCCAGCAGCTTAGGGGGGAGGGGTGAGCAGTTCTTC
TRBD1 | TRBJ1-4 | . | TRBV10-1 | CASSERGQGNEKLFF | TGCGCCAGCAGTGAAAGGGGACAGGGAAACGAAAAACTGTTTTTT
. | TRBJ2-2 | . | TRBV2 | CASSEWGGLWTGELFF | TGTGCCAGCAGTGAATGGGGGGGGCTCTGGACCGGGGAGCTGTTTTTT
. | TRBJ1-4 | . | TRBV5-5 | CASSFRPRGEFEKLFF | TGTGCCAGCAGCTTTAGGCCCAGGGGAGAATTTGAAAAACTGTTTTTT
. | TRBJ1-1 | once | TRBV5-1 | CASSLDSLNTEAFF | TGCGCCAGCAGCTTGGATAGTCTGAACACTGAAGCTTTCTTT
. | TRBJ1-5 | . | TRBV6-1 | CASSESANNQPQHF | TGTGCCAGCAGTGAATCAGCGAACAATCAGCCCCAGCATTTT
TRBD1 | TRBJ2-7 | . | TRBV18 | CASSPPGQGRQYF | TGTGCCAGCTCACCACCCGGACAGGGAAGACAGTACTTC
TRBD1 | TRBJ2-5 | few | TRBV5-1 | CASSPGTGSQETQYF | TGCGCCAGCAGCCCCGGGACAGGGTCCCAAGAGACCCAGTACTTC